This TCR beta chain was profiled in a study of T cells after posttransplantation cyclophosphamide. Study results and caveats: Recipient CMV seropositivity and CMV reactivation strongly tracked TRB clonality. Later blood repertoires were often dominated by clones from the donor CD8+ memory compartment. TRB overlap between skin or GI tissue T cells and blood was limited.

Note on this clone: The antigen remains unidentified.

Cyclophosphamide on days +3 and +4 followed busulfan-fludarabine conditioning and a marrow graft. Using immunoSEQ multiplex PCR, the repertoire was profiled, and TCRdb retains in-frame clones only, with some absent. The sample consists of 15,000 to 20,000 clones, 75% to 90% of them appearing once. The junction had 18 bases not matched to a gene; V was cut back by 1 base and J by 10 bases. CDR3 length: 19 amino acids. Germline lookup yields CDR1 SGHTA and CDR2 FQGNSA. The TCR was taken from a female patient aged 40 to 50 who received an allogeneic stem cell transplant from a related donor, was CMV-positive, and had no GVHD. Some T cells may be the graft donor's. The chain joins TRBV7-2 to TRBJ1-6, with 8 bases aligning to TRBD1. The specimen comprised PBMCs, sampled after allogeneic stem cell transplant with posttransplant cyclophosphamide. CDR3 region: CASSLGLPHTRGRGSPLHF. DNA for the CDR3: TGTGCCAGCAGCTTAGGTCTCCCCCATACCAGGGGGCGCGGGTCACCCCTCCACTTT.